These 8 T cell receptor beta chains were all obtained from the same sample, sequenced in a study of cytomegalovirus exposure and HLA in healthy donors. The PCR employed 60 Vbeta primers together with 13 Jbeta primers. Using immunoSEQ multiplex PCR, the repertoire was profiled, and TCRdb retains in-frame clones only, with some absent. The data contain more than 95,000 clones, about 74% of them seen just once; the ten biggest clones take up about 4.4%. The sample comprised PBMCs. The receptor set was obtained from a woman between 50 and 59 years old in good health and CMV-seropositive.

The rearrangement joins TRBV18 to TRBJ1-1, with D perhaps matching TRBD1 (6 bases). The ends were cut back, 3 bases at V and 4 bases at J, with 15 bases in the middle. Germline CDR1 and CDR2: KGHSH and LQKENI. The length of the CDR3 is 15 residues. This CDR3 is CASSPTTGIGTEAFF. The CDR3 coding sequence is TGTGCCAGCTCACCCACTACAGGGATAGGCACTGAAGCTTTCTTT.

The chain carries TRBV2 and TRBJ2-5, with 10 bases matching TRBD1. The J segment lost 5 bases and the V segment lost 6 bases, leaving 6 bases of the junction unmatched. Germline CDR1 and CDR2: SNHLY and FYNNEI. The CDR3 is 14 residues long. CDR3 sequence reads: CASRAGTGVETQYF. The CDR3 bases are TGTGCCAGCAGGGCCGGGACAGGGGTGGAGACCCAGTACTTC.

This sequence joins TRBV2 and TRBJ2-5; tentative D call: TRBD2 (7 bases). This CDR3 is built from 11 residues. Per the germline V gene, CDR1 is SNHLY and CDR2 is FYNNEI. V lost 6 bases and J lost 9, with 11 bases in between. For the CDR3, the DNA is TGTGCCAGCAGGGGGGAGGGGGCCCAGTACTTC. It codes for CASRGEGAQYF. The full variable domain, completed using reference TRBV2 and TRBJ2-5, is EPEVTQTPSHQVTQMGQEVILRCVPISNHLYFYWYRQILGQKVEFLVSFYNNEISEKSEIFDDQFSVERPDGSNFTLKIRSTKLEDSAMYFCASRGEGAQYFGPGTRLLVL.

This chain joins TRBV2 and TRBJ2-4, with TRBD2 matching over 7 bases. V gave up 3 bases and J gave up 0 bases; unmatched junction bases: 8. Germline-derived CDR1 and CDR2 are SNHLY and FYNNEI. The length of the CDR3 is 17 residues. The CDR3 is CASSERGGGGAKNIQYF. CDR3 in DNA: TGTGCCAGCAGTGAGAGAGGCGGGGGAGGAGCCAAAAACATTCAGTACTTC.

This chain links TRBV6-5 with TRBJ2-7; 7 bases map to TRBD1. Germline V gives CDR1 MNHEY, CDR2 SVGAGI. The CDR3 loop spans 15 amino acids. Unmatched junction bases numbered 14, after V lost 7 bases and J lost 5 bases. CDR3 amino acids: CASTSGTVAPNEQYF. The CDR3 DNA reads as TGTGCCAGCACTTCCGGGACAGTCGCCCCTAACGAGCAGTACTTC.

The table lists this clone with a few counts. This sequence joins TRBV18 and TRBJ2-2; D uncertain. CDR1 is KGHSH and CDR2 is LQKENI in the germline V gene. V gave up 0 bases and J gave up 3 bases, with 11 bases separating them. CDR3 length equals 16 residues. Written as DNA, the CDR3 is TGTGCCAGCTCACCACCGTCCAGAAGTGACACCGGGGAGCTGTTTTTT. This translates into CASSPPSRSDTGELFF.

CDR3 amino acids: CASSPGGYGYTF. DNA of the CDR3: TGTGCCAGCAGCCCGGGGGGCTATGGCTACACCTTC. The chain uses TRBV7-9 and TRBJ1-2; a weak D match, TRBD1 (5 bases). This CDR3 is 12 amino acids long. CDR1 is SEHNR, CDR2 FQNEAQ, per germline (reference sequence). The V end lost 5 bases, the J end lost 4 bases, and 8 bases lay between the germline ends.

This clone was recorded a few times. The chain joins TRBV10-2 to TRBJ1-6, with 9 nucleotides matching TRBD1. Germline assignment: CDR1 WSHSY and CDR2 SAAADI. V lost 4 bases to trimming and J lost 13 bases; unmatched junction nucleotides: 5. The CDR3 is 13 amino acids. The CDR3 DNA reads as TGCGCCAGCAGTGGGGACAGGGTTAAGCCCCTCCACTTT. It translates to CASSGDRVKPLHF.